The 10 T cell receptor beta chains reported below all come from one sample, sequenced in a study of T cell responses to AZD1222 COVID-19 vaccine. Method: immunoSEQ multiplex PCR; TCRdb's copy keeps in-frame clones and lacks some. Of under 200,000 clones listed, just over 90% are singletons. The sequences come from peripheral blood, collected on day 0 of AZD1222 vaccination. These receptor sequences come from an adult in good health.

V usage is TRBV7-2 and J usage is TRBJ1-5, with D perhaps matching TRBD1 (5 bases). Trimming removed 3 bases at V and 7 bases at J, with 7 bases between. The CDR3 covers 12 residues. Germline-derived CDR1 and CDR2 are SGHTA and FQGNSA. CDR3 loop: CASSLGGQPQHF. The CDR3 DNA reads TGTGCCAGCAGCTTGGGGGGGCAGCCCCAGCATTTT. Combining the CDR3 with reference TRBV7-2 and TRBJ1-5 gives the whole variable domain GAGVSQSPSNKVTEKGKDVELRCDPISGHTALYWYRQSLGQGLEFLIYFQGNSAPDKSGLPSDRFSAERTGGSVSTLTIQRTQQEDSAVYLCASSLGGQPQHFGDGTRLSIL.

The chain combines TRBV19 with TRBJ2-5; D remains ambiguous. The germline V gene encodes CDR1 LNHDA and CDR2 SQIVND (reference sequence). The CDR3 is made up of 13 amino acids. V lost 6 bases and J 5 bases, leaving 13 bases between the germline ends. The CDR3 nucleotides read TGTGCCAGTAGCAGGTCTAGAGTTGAGACCCAGTACTTC. Amino acids: CASSRSRVETQYF.

The chain links TRBV9 to TRBJ1-2, with D tentatively TRBD1 (5 bases). Germline V gene lookup returns CDR1 SGDLS and CDR2 YYNGEE. This CDR3 contains 15 residues. The V and J ends lost 4 bases and 0 bases respectively, with 13 bases between them. The chain's CDR3 is CASSFNRKANYGYTF. As DNA, the CDR3 is TGTGCCAGCAGCTTCAACAGGAAGGCTAACTATGGCTACACCTTC.

The chain carries TRBV7-3 and TRBJ2-3, with 8 bases lining up with TRBD2. This CDR3 spans 15 amino acids. The V and J ends lost 3 bases and 5 bases, in that order; junction bases with no gene match: 7. The germline V gene encodes CDR1 SGHTA and CDR2 FQGTGA. The CDR3 DNA sequence: TGTGCCAGCAGCTTCTTGACTAGCGAGGGAGATACGCAGTATTTT. The encoded protein is CASSFLTSEGDTQYF.

The chain combines TRBV12-5 with TRBJ2-2; D is possibly TRBD2 (6 bases). Trimming shortened V by 6 bases and J by 0 bases, and 23 bases separated the two germline ends. The germline CDR1 and CDR2 sequences are LGHNT and FRNRAP. The CDR3 spans 19 residues. The CDR3 bases are TGTGCTAGTGGCCGATCACCGGGACTGACAAACGCGAACACCGGGGAGCTGTTTTTT. Translation: CASGRSPGLTNANTGELFF.

The CDR3 sequence is CASSGRISYSNQPQHF. CDR3 nucleotide sequence: TGTGCCAGCTCGGGACGGATATCTTATAGCAATCAGCCCCAGCATTTT. The V and J genes are TRBV19 and TRBJ1-5; D might be TRBD1 (5 bases). Trimming pared 9 bases from V and 0 bases from J, leaving 18 bases between. CDR3 size: 16 residues. Germline assignment: CDR1 LNHDA and CDR2 SQIVND (reference sequence).

The genes are TRBV7-2 and TRBJ1-1; D may be TRBD1 (6 bases). From germline, CDR1 is SGHTA and CDR2 FQGNSA. The CDR3 runs 17 residues. V lost 4 bases and J 3 bases, leaving 21 bases between the germline ends. CDR3 sequence (DNA): TGTGCCAGCAGCTACAGGGACCGGGTAGCCTTTGACACTGAAGCTTTCTTT. The encoded protein is CASSYRDRVAFDTEAFF.

The V and J genes are TRBV4-1 and TRBJ1-4; tentative D call: TRBD1 (5 bases). The V end lost 1 base, the J end lost 4 bases, and 10 bases lay between the germline ends. CDR3 length: 15 amino acids. The germline CDR1 and CDR2 sequences are MGHRA and YSYEKL. In nucleotides, the CDR3 is TGCGCCAGCAGCCAAGTTTGGGGGTTTAATGAAAAACTGTTTTTT. Translated: CASSQVWGFNEKLFF.

The CDR3 DNA reads as TGTGCCAGCCGCAAAGGAGGCCCTAACTATGGCTACACCTTC. This sequence encodes CASRKGGPNYGYTF. The V and J genes are TRBV28 and TRBJ1-2; D call uncertain. The V and J ends lost 8 bases and 0 bases respectively, with 13 bases between them. In germline, CDR1 is MDHEN, CDR2 SYDVKM. The CDR3 consists of 14 residues.

This clone was seen a handful of times. This chain connects TRBV7-9 to TRBJ1-3; perhaps TRBD1 as D (5 bases). This CDR3 spans 15 amino acids. V gave up 5 bases and J gave up 8 bases, with 19 bases separating them. Per the germline V gene, CDR1 is SEHNR and CDR2 is FQNEAQ (reference sequence). CDR3 sequence (DNA): TGTGCCAGCAGCACCGCAGGGATAGGTGGCGACACCATATATTTT. Its translation: CASSTAGIGGDTIYF.